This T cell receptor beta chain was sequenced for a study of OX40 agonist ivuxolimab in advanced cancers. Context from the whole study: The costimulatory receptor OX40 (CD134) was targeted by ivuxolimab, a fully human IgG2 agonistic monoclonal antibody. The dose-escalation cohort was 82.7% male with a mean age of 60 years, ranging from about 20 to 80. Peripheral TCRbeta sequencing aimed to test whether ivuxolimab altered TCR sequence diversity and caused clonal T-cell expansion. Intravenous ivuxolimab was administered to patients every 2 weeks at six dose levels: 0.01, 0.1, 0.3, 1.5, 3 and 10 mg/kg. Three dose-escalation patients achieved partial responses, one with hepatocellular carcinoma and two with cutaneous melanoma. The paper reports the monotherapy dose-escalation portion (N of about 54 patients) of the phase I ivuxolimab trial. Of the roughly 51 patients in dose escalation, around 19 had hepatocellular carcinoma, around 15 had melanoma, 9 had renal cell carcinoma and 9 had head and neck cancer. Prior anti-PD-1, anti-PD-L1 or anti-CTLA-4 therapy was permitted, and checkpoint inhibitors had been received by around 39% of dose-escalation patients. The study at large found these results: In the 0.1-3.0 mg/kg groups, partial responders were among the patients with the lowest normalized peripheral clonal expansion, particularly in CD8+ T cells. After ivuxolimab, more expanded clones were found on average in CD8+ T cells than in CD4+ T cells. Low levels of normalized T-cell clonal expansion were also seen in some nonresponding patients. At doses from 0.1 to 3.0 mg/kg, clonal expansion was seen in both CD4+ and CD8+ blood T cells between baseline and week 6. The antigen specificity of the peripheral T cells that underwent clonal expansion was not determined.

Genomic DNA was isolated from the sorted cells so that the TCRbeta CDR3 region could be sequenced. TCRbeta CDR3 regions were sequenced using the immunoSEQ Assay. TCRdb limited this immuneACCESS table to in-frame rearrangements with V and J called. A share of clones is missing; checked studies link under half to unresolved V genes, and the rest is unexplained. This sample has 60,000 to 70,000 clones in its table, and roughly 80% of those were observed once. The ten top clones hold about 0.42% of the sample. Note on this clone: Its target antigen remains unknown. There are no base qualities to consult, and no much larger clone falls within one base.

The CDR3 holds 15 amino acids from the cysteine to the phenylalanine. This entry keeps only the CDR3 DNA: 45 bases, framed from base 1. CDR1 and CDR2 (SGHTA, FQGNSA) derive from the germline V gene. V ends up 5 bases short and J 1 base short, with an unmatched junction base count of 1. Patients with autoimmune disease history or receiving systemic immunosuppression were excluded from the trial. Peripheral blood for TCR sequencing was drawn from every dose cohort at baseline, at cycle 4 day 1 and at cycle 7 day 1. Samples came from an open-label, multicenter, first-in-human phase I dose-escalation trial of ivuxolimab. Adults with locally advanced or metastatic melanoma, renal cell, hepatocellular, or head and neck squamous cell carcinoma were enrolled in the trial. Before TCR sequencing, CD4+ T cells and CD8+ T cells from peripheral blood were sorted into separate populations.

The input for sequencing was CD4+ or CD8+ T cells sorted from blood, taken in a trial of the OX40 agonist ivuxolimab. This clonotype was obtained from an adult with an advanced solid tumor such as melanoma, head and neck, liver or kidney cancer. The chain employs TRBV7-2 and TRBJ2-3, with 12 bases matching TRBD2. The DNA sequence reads TGTGCCAGCAGCCGGACTAGCGGGGGCACAGATACGCAGTATTTT. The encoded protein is CASSRTSGGTDTQYF.